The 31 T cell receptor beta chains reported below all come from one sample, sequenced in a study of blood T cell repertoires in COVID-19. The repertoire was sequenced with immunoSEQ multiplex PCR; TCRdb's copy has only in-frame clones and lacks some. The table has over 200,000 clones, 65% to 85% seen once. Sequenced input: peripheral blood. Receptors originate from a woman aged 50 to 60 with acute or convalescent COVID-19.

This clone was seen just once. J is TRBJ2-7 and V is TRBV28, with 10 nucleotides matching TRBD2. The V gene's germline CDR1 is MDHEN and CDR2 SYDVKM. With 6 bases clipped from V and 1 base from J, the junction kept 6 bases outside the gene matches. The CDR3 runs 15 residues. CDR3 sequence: CASRTLAGASYEQYF. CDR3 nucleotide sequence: TGTGCCAGCAGGACTCTAGCGGGAGCATCCTACGAGCAGTACTTC. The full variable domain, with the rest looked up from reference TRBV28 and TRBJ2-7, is DVKVTQSSRYLVKRTGEKVFLECVQDMDHENMFWYRQDPGLGLRLIYFSYDVKMKEKGDIPEGYSVSREKKERFSLILESASTNQTSMYLCASRTLAGASYEQYFGPGTRLTVT.

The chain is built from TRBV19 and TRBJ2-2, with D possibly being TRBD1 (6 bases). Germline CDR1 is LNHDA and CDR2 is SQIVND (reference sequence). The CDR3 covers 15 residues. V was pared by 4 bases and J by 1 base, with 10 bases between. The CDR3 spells CASSRKGQNTGELFF. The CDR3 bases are TGTGCCAGTAGTAGGAAGGGACAGAACACCGGGGAGCTGTTTTTT. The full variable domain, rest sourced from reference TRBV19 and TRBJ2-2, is DGGITQSPKYLFRKEGQNVTLSCEQNLNHDAMYWYRQDPGQGLRLIYYSQIVNDFQKGDIAEGYSVSREKKESFPLTVTSAQKNPTAFYLCASSRKGQNTGELFFGEGSRLTVL.

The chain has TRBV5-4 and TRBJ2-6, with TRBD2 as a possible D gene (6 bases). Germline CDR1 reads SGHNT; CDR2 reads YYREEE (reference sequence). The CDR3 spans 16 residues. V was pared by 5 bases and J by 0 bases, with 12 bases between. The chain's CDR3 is CASSPGGFSGANVLTF. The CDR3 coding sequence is TGTGCCAGCAGTCCTGGAGGGTTCTCTGGGGCCAACGTCCTGACTTTC.

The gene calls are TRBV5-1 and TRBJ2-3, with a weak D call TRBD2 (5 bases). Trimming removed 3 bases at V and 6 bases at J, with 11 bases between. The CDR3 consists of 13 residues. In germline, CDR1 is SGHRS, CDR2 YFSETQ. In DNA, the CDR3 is TGCGCCAGCAGCTCAGGACTCGGGGATACGCAGTATTTT. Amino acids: CASSSGLGDTQYF.

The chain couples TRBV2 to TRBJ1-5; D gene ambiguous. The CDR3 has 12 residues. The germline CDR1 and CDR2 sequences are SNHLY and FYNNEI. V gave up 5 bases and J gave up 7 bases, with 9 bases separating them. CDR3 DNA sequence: TGTGCCAGCAGTCCCAACACCCAGCCCCAGCATTTT. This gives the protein CASSPNTQPQHF.

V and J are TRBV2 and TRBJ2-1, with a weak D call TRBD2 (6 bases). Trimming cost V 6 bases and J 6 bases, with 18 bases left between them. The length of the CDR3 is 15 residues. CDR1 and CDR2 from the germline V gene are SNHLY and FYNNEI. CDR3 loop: CASRESSVKFNEQFF. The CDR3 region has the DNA TGTGCCAGCAGGGAATCTAGCGTCAAATTCAATGAGCAGTTCTTC.

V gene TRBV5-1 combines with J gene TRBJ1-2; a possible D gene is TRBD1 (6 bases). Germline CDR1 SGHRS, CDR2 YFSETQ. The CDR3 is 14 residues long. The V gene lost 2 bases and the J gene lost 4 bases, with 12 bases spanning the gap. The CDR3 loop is CASSFQGNGYGYTF. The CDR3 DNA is TGCGCCAGCAGCTTTCAGGGGAACGGCTATGGCTACACCTTC.

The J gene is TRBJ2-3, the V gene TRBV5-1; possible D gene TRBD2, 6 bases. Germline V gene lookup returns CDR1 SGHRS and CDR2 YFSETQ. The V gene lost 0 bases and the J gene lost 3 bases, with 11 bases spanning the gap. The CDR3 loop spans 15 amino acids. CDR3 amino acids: CASSLAETSTDTQYF. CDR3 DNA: TGCGCCAGCAGCTTGGCCGAGACTAGTACAGATACGCAGTATTTT.

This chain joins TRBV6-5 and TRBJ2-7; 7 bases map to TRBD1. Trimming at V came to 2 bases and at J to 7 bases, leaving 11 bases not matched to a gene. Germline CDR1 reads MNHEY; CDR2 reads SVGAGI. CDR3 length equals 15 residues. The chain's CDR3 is CASSYGMTGPGEQYF. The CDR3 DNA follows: TGTGCCAGCAGTTACGGAATGACAGGGCCAGGAGAGCAGTACTTC.

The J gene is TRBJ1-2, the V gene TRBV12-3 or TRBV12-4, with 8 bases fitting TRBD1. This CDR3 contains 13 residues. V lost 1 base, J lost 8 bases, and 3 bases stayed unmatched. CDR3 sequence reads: CASSLGTGRGYTF. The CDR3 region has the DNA TGTGCCAGCAGTTTAGGGACAGGGCGAGGCTACACCTTC.

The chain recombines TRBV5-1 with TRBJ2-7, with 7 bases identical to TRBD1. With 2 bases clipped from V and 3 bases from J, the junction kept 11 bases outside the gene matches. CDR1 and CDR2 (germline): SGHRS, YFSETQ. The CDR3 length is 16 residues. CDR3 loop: CASSFRVIGQDYEQYF. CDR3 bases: TGCGCCAGCAGCTTTAGGGTGATAGGACAGGACTACGAGCAGTACTTC.

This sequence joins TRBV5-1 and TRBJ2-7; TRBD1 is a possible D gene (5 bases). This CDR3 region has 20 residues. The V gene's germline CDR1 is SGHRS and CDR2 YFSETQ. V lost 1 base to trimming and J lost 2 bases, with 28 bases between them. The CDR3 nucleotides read TGCGCCAGCAGCTTGAGTGTCGAGATTGGTTTAGCACCCAGGGCCTACGAGCAGTACTTC. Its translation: CASSLSVEIGLAPRAYEQYF.

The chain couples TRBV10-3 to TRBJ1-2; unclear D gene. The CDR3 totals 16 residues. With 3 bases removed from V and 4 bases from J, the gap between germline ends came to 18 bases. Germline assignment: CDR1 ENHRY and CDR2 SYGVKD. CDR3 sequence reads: CAISDSGRIRGYGYTF. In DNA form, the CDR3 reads TGTGCCATCAGTGACTCAGGACGCATACGGGGCTATGGCTACACCTTC.

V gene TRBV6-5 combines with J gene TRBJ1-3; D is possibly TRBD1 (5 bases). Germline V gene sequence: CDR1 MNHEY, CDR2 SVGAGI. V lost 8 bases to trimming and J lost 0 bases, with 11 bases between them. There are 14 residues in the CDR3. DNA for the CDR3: TGTGCCAGCGGGGGGAGCCTCTCTGGAAACACCATATATTTT. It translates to CASGGSLSGNTIYF.

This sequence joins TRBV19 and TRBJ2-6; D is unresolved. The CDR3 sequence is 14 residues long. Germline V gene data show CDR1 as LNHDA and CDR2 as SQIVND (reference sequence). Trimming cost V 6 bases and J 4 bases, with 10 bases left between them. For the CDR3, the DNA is TGTGCCAGTAGCCCTATCTCAGGGGCCAACGTCCTGACTTTC. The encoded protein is CASSPISGANVLTF.

The CDR3 DNA sequence: TGTGCCAGCAGCCGGACAGGGGGAGATACGCAGTATTTT. This sequence encodes CASSRTGGDTQYF. V is TRBV11-3 and J is TRBJ2-3, with TRBD1 matching over 10 bases. CDR1 SGHNT and CDR2 YENEEA come from the germline V gene. CDR3 length equals 13 residues. V dropped 5 bases and J dropped 5; count of bases not matched to a gene: 1.

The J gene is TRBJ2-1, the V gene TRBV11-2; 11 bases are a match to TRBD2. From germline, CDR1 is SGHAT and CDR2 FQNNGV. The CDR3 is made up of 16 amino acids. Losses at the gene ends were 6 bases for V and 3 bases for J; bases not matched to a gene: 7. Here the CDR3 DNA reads TGTGCCAGCAGTGCGAACCTAGCGGGAGGCTACAATGAGCAGTTCTTC. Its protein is CASSANLAGGYNEQFF. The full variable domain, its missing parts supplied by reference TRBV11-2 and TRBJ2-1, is EAGVAQSPRYKIIEKRQSVAFWCNPISGHATLYWYQQILGQGPKLLIQFQNNGVVDDSQLPKDRFSAERLKGVDSTLKIQPAKLEDSAVYLCASSANLAGGYNEQFFGPGTRLTVL.

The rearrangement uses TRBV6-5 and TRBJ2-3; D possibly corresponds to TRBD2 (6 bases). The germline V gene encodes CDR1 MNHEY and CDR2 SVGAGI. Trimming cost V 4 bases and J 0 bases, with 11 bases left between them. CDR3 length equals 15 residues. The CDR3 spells CASSFSSASTDTQYF. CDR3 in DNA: TGTGCCAGCAGTTTCTCTAGCGCTAGCACAGATACGCAGTATTTT.

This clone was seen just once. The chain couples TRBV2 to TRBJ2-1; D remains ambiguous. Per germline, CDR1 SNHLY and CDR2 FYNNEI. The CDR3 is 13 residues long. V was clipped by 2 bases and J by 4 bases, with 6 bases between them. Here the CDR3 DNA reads TGTGCCAGCAGTGAATCCTATTACAATGAGCAGTTCTTC. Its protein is CASSESYYNEQFF.

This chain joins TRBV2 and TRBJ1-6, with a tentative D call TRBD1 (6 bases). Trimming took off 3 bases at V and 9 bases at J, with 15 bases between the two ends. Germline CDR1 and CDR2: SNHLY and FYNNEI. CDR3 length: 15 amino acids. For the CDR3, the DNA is TGTGCCAGCAGTGATGTGGGCCAGGGGACTTCACCCCTCCACTTT. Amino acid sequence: CASSDVGQGTSPLHF.

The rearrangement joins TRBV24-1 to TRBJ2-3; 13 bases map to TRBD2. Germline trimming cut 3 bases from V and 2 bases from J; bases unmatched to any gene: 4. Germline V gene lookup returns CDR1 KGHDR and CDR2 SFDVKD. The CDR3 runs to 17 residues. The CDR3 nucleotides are TGTGCCACCAGTGATCCAACTAGCGGGGGGGCCACAGATACGCAGTATTTT. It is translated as CATSDPTSGGATDTQYF.

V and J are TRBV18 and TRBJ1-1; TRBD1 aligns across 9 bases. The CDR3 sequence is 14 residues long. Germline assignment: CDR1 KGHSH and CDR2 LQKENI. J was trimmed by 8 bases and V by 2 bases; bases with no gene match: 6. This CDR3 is CASSPRTGAQEAFF. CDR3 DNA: TGTGCCAGCTCACCAAGGACAGGGGCCCAAGAAGCTTTCTTT.

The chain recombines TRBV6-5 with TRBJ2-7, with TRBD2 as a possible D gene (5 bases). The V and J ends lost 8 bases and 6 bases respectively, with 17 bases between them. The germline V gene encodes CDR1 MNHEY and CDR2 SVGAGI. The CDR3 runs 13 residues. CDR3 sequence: CASGYGIYSEQYF. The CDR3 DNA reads TGTGCCAGCGGCTACGGGATATATAGCGAGCAGTACTTC.

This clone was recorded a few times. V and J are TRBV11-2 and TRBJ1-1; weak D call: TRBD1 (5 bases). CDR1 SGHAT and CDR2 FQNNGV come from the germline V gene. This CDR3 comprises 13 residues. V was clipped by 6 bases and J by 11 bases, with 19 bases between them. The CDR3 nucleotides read TGTGCCAGCAGGGGAGGTCTGGAGGGGATGGCTTTCTTT. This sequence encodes CASRGGLEGMAFF.

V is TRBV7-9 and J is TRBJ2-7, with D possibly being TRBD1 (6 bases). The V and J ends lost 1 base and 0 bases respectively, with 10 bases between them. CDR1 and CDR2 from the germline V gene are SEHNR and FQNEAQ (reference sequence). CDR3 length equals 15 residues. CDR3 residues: CASSLGQGPSYEQYF. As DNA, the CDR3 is TGTGCCAGCAGCTTAGGTCAGGGGCCCTCCTACGAGCAGTACTTC.

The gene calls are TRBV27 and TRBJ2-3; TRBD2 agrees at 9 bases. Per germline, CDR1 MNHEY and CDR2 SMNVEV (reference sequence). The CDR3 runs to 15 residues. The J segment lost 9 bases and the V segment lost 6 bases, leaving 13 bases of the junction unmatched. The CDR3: CASSTGLAVGETQYF. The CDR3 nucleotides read TGTGCCAGCAGCACGGGACTAGCTGTGGGGGAGACGCAGTATTTT.

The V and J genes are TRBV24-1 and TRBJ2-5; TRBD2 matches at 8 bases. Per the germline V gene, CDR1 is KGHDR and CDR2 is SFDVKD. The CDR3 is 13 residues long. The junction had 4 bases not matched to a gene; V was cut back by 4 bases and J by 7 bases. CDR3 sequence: CATSDPGGGTQYF. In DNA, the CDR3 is TGTGCCACCAGTGACCCCGGGGGGGGGACCCAGTACTTC.

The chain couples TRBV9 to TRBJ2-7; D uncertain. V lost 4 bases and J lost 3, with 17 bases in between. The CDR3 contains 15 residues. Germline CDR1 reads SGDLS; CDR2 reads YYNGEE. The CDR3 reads CASSPLLEPSYEQYF. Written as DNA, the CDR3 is TGTGCCAGCAGCCCACTCTTGGAGCCAAGCTACGAGCAGTACTTC.

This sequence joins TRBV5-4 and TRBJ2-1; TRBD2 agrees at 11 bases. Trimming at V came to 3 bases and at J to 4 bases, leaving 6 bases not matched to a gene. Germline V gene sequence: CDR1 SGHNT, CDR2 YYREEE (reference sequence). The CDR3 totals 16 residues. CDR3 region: CASSSELAGVYNEQFF. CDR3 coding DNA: TGTGCCAGCAGCTCCGAACTAGCGGGAGTATACAATGAGCAGTTCTTC.

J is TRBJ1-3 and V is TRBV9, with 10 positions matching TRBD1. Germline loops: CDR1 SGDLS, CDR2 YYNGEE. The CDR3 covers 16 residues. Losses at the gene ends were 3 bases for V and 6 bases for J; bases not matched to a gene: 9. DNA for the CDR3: TGTGCCAGCAGCGGATTGACAGGGGGCCGAGTAAACACCATATATTTT. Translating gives CASSGLTGGRVNTIYF.

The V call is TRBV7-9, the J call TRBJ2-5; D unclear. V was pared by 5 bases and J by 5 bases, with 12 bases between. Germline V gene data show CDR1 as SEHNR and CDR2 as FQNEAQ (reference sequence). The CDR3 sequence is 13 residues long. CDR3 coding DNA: TGTGCCAGCAGCCCCGGTCCCGGGGAGACCCAGTACTTC. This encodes CASSPGPGETQYF.